These T cell receptor beta chains were read from a single sample in a study of T cell responses to AZD1222 COVID-19 vaccine. Profiled with immunoSEQ multiplex PCR; TCRdb holds only in-frame clones, not every one. Among about 140,000 clones listed, about 92% were seen once. This specimen consisted of peripheral blood, obtained 28 days after the second AZD1222 dose. The receptors derive from an adult who received the AZD1222 COVID-19 vaccine. Each CDR3 is given with its conserved first and last residue. The D gene is left open where the match is weak. The size entry is marked missing in some rows and otherwise reads once, few, many or a size class.

abundance,d_gene,v_gene,j_gene,CDR3aa,CDR3nt
-,-,TRBV5-6,TRBJ2-3,CASSLGTGDTDTQYF,TGTGCCAGCAGCTTGGGGACTGGCGACACAGATACGCAGTATTTT
-,-,TRBV5-4,TRBJ2-7,CASNVGGRRSEQYF,TGTGCCAGCAATGTAGGGGGGCGGAGATCCGAGCAGTACTTC
-,TRBD1,TRBV28,TRBJ1-6,CASSLLTGDSYNSPLHF,TGTGCCAGCAGTTTATTGACAGGGGACTCCTATAATTCACCCCTCCACTTT
-,-,TRBV18,TRBJ1-1,CASSPIGPGKQAFF,TGTGCCAGCTCACCAATCGGGCCAGGGAAGCAAGCTTTCTTT
-,TRBD2,TRBV28,TRBJ2-1,CASSGGLADNEQFF,TGTGCCAGCAGCGGGGGACTAGCGGACAATGAGCAGTTCTTC
-,-,TRBV18,TRBJ2-3,CASSTTGDTQYF,TGTGCCAGCTCAACGACTGGAGATACGCAGTATTTT
-,TRBD2,TRBV13,TRBJ2-3,CATRLAGIDTQYF,TGTGCCACCAGACTAGCGGGAATAGATACGCAGTATTTT
-,-,TRBV2,TRBJ1-5,CASSARGNQPQHF,TGTGCCAGCAGTGCCAGGGGAAATCAGCCCCAGCATTTT
-,-,TRBV5-5,TRBJ1-1,CASSRTLNTEAFF,TGTGCCAGCAGCCGGACATTGAACACTGAAGCTTTCTTT
-,-,TRBV19,TRBJ1-1,CASSYLNTEAFF,TGTGCCAGTAGCTACTTGAACACTGAAGCTTTCTTT
-,-,TRBV28,TRBJ2-7,CASSPRRTAYEQYF,TGTGCCAGCAGCCCGCGGCGGACAGCCTACGAGCAGTACTTC
-,TRBD1,TRBV30,TRBJ1-5,CAWSRQGDQPQHF,TGTGCCTGGAGTAGACAGGGAGATCAGCCCCAGCATTTT
-,-,TRBV5-8,TRBJ2-7,CASSQDFSSYEQYF,TGTGCCAGCAGCCAGGACTTCAGCTCCTACGAGCAGTACTTC
-,-,TRBV3-1/TRBV3-2,TRBJ1-6,CASSQAQGYSPLHF,TGTGCCAGCAGCCAAGCGCAGGGGTATTCACCCCTCCACTTT
-,-,TRBV5-1,TRBJ2-7,CASSSGLGIFYEQYF,TGCGCCAGCAGCTCGGGGCTGGGGATCTTCTACGAGCAGTACTTC
-,-,TRBV28,TRBJ1-2,CASSLFTANYGYTF,TGTGCCAGCAGTTTATTTACAGCTAACTATGGCTACACCTTC
-,-,TRBV5-4,TRBJ2-3,CASSLRRGSDTQYF,TGTGCCAGCAGCTTGCGGAGGGGTTCAGATACGCAGTATTTT
once,-,TRBV27,TRBJ2-7,CASRNGVSPLYEQYF,TGTGCCAGCAGGAACGGTGTCAGTCCCTTGTACGAGCAGTACTTC
-,-,TRBV10-3,TRBJ1-2,CAISESGAGIYGYTF,TGTGCCATCAGTGAGTCGGGCGCAGGGATCTATGGCTACACCTTC
-,-,TRBV5-8,TRBJ1-5,CASSEQVYSNQPQHF,TGTGCCAGCAGCGAGCAAGTCTATAGCAATCAGCCCCAGCATTTT
-,TRBD1,TRBV25-1,TRBJ1-1,CASSDRGALTEAFF,TGTGCCAGCAGTGACAGGGGGGCACTGACTGAAGCTTTCTTT
few,-,TRBV6-2/TRBV6-3,TRBJ2-7,CASSYYETLTYEQYF,TGTGCCAGCAGTTACTATGAGACTCTAACCTACGAGCAGTACTTC
-,-,TRBV28,TRBJ1-1,CASRLEPGTGFAFF,TGTGCCAGCAGGCTCGAGCCCGGTACAGGGTTTGCTTTCTTT
-,TRBD1,TRBV5-1,TRBJ1-4,CASSPGQGGEKLFF,TGCGCCAGCAGCCCTGGACAGGGGGGTGAAAAACTGTTTTTT
-,-,TRBV3-1/TRBV3-2,TRBJ2-3,CASSQDRSPLYF,TGTGCCAGCAGCCAAGATAGAAGCCCCCTGTATTTT
-,TRBD1,TRBV11-3,TRBJ1-6,CASSLGQGSSPLHF,TGTGCCAGCAGCTTAGGACAGGGAAGTTCACCCCTCCACTTT
-,TRBD1,TRBV6-5,TRBJ1-5,CASSPGQGFDQPQHF,TGTGCCAGCAGTCCCGGACAGGGTTTTGATCAGCCCCAGCATTTT
-,-,TRBV11-2,TRBJ2-5,CASSFRGETQYF,TGTGCCAGCAGCTTCCGGGGGGAGACCCAGTACTTC
-,-,TRBV10-3,TRBJ2-5,CAISSSRTSEETQYF,TGTGCCATCAGTTCTTCCCGCACGAGCGAAGAGACCCAGTACTTC
-,-,TRBV6-2/TRBV6-3,TRBJ1-5,CASSYGVLQPQHF,TGTGCCAGCAGTTACGGGGTTCTTCAGCCCCAGCATTTT
-,-,TRBV9,TRBJ1-1,CASSVAGNTEAFF,TGTGCCAGCAGCGTAGCGGGAAACACTGAAGCTTTCTTT
-,-,TRBV15,TRBJ1-1,CATSPDLPGEAFF,TGTGCCACCAGCCCGGACCTCCCAGGTGAAGCTTTCTTT
-,-,TRBV7-8,TRBJ1-1,CASSLAAQFSEAFF,TGTGCCAGCAGCTTAGCGGCCCAGTTCAGTGAAGCTTTCTTT
-,TRBD1,TRBV10-3,TRBJ1-6,CATQLGTGVPSLHF,TGTGCCACGCAATTGGGGACAGGGGTCCCCTCCCTCCACTTT
-,-,TRBV18,TRBJ2-7,CASSPPSRISYEQYF,TGTGCCAGCTCACCACCTTCTCGGATTAGCTACGAGCAGTACTTC
-,TRBD1,TRBV29-1,TRBJ1-1,CSVGTGNTEAFF,TGCAGCGTCGGGACAGGGAACACTGAAGCTTTCTTT
-,-,TRBV12-3/TRBV12-4,TRBJ2-1,CASSSGRNNEQFF,TGTGCCAGCAGTTCCGGACGGAACAATGAGCAGTTCTTC
-,-,TRBV2,TRBJ2-3,CASSEAGTHSGGQYF,TGTGCCAGCAGTGAAGCAGGGACACACTCCGGGGGGCAGTATTTT
-,-,TRBV3-1/TRBV3-2,TRBJ1-2,CASSPTVSDGYTF,TGTGCCAGCAGCCCAACGGTTTCGGATGGCTACACCTTC
-,TRBD1,TRBV6-1,TRBJ1-5,CASSEQGAQPQHF,TGTGCCAGCAGTGAGCAGGGGGCTCAGCCCCAGCATTTT
-,-,TRBV9,TRBJ2-1,CASSVVSGALNEQFF,TGTGCCAGCAGCGTAGTATCGGGAGCCCTCAATGAGCAGTTCTTC
-,TRBD1,TRBV29-1,TRBJ2-7,CSVGTGPHSYEQYF,TGCAGCGTTGGGACAGGTCCTCACAGCTACGAGCAGTACTTC
-,-,TRBV28,TRBJ2-5,CASSLGAGERPPLETQYF,TGTGCCAGCAGTTTAGGGGCCGGGGAGAGACCACCCTTGGAGACCCAGTACTTC
-,-,TRBV6-5,TRBJ1-2,CASRSRQDLYGYTF,TGTGCCAGCAGAAGCCGCCAGGACCTCTATGGCTACACCTTC
-,-,TRBV7-2,TRBJ2-1,CASSTGAYNEQFF,TGTGCCAGCAGTACCGGGGCTTACAATGAGCAGTTCTTC
-,-,TRBV18,TRBJ1-5,CASSLSVGGDNQPQHF,TGTGCCAGCTCACTCTCCGTAGGGGGGGACAATCAGCCCCAGCATTTT
-,-,TRBV30,TRBJ1-1,CAWMTLTEAFF,TGTGCCTGGATGACACTCACTGAAGCTTTCTTT
-,TRBD1,TRBV6-5,TRBJ2-2,CASRPTGGSPGELFF,TGTGCCAGCAGGCCTACAGGGGGCTCGCCCGGGGAGCTGTTTTTT
-,-,TRBV24-1,TRBJ2-3,CATSGPRTPYSDTQYF,TGTGCCACCAGTGGCCCCCGGACACCTTACTCGGATACGCAGTATTTT
-,-,TRBV12-3/TRBV12-4,TRBJ2-2,CASRTGNTGELFF,TGTGCCAGCAGAACAGGGAACACCGGGGAGCTGTTTTTT
-,-,TRBV7-2,TRBJ1-1,CASSLTVLEAFF,TGTGCCAGCAGCTTGACAGTTCTTGAAGCTTTCTTT
-,-,TRBV7-8,TRBJ2-5,CASTKGGFQETQYF,TGTGCCAGTACCAAAGGGGGATTCCAAGAGACCCAGTACTTC
-,-,TRBV12-5,TRBJ2-3,CASGPASTDTQYF,TGTGCTAGTGGTCCAGCAAGCACAGATACGCAGTATTTT
-,TRBD2,TRBV7-9,TRBJ2-1,CASSPLASGDNEQFF,TGTGCCAGCAGCCCATTGGCTAGCGGGGACAATGAGCAGTTCTTC
-,-,TRBV4-3,TRBJ2-1,CASSQDRRSNEQFF,TGCGCCAGCAGCCAAGACAGGAGGTCCAATGAGCAGTTCTTC